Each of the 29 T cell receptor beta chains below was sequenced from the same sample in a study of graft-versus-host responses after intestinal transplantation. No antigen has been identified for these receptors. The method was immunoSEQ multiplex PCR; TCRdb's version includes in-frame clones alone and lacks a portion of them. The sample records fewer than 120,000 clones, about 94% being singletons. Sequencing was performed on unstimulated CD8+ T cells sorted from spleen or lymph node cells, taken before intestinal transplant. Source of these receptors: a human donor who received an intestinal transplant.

Here the CDR3 reads CASARWAGDEQYF. The CDR3 nucleotides read TGTGCCAGCGCGAGGTGGGCGGGAGACGAGCAGTACTTC. The chain recombines TRBV2 with TRBJ2-7; 7 bases fit TRBD2. J gave up 5 bases and V 8 bases, and 9 bases lay outside the gene matches. This CDR3 region has 13 residues. The germline CDR1 and CDR2 sequences are SNHLY and FYNNEI.

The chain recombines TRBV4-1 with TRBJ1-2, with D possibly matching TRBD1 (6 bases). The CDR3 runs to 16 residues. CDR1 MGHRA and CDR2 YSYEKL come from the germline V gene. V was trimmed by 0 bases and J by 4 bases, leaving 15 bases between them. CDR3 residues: CASSQEVNRVTYGYTF. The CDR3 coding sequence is TGCGCCAGCAGCCAAGAGGTCAACAGGGTAACCTATGGCTACACCTTC.

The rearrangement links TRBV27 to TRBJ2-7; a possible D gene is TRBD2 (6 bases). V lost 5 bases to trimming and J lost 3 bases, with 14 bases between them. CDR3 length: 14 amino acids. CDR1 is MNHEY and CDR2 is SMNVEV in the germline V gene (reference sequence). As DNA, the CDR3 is TGTGCCAGCAGTCCCCGCACGGAGGGCTACGAGCAGTACTTC. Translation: CASSPRTEGYEQYF.

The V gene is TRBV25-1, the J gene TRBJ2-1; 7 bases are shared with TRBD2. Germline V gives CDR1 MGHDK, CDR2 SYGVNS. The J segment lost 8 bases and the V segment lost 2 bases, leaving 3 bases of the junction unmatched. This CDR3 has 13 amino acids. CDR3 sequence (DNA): TGTGCCAGCAGTGAAGGGAGGGCCTATGAGCAGTTCTTC. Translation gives CASSEGRAYEQFF. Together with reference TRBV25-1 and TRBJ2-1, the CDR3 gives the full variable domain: EADIYQTPRYLVIGTGKKITLECSQTMGHDKMYWYQQDPGMELHLIHYSYGVNSTEKGDLSSESTVSRIRTEHFPLTLESARPSHTSQYLCASSEGRAYEQFFGPGTRLTVL.

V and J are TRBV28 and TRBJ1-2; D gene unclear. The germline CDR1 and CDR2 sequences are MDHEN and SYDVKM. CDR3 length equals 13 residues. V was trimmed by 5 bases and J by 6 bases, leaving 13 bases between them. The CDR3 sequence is CASSRASYDGYTF. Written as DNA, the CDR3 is TGTGCCAGCAGTCGGGCCAGTTATGATGGCTACACCTTC.

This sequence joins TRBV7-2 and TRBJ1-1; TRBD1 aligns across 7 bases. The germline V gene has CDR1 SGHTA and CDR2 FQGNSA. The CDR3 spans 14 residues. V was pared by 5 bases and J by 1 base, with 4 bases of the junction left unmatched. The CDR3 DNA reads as TGTGCCAGCAGCGGGACAGTAGGGAACACTGAAGCTTTCTTT. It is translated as CASSGTVGNTEAFF.

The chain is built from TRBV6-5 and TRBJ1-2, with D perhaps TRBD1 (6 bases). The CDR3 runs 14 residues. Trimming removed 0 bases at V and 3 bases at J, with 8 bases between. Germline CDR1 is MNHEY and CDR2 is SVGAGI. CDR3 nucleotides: TGTGCCAGCAGTTACTCAGGACAGTACTATGGCTACACCTTC. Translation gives CASSYSGQYYGYTF.

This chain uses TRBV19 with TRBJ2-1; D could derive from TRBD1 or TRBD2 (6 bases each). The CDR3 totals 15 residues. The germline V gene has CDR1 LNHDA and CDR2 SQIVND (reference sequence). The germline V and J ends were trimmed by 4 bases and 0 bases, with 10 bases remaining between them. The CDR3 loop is CASSKGGSSYNEQFF. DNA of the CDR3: TGTGCCAGTAGTAAGGGGGGAAGCTCCTACAATGAGCAGTTCTTC.

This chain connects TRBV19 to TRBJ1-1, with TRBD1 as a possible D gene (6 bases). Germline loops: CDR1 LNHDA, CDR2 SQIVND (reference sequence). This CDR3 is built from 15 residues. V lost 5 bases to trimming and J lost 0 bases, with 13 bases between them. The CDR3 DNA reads TGTGCCAGTAGTGTTGGACAGATCATGAACACTGAAGCTTTCTTT. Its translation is CASSVGQIMNTEAFF.

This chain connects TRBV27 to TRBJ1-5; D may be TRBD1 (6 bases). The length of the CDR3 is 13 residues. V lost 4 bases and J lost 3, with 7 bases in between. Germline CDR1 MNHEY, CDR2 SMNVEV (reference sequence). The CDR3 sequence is CASSWTVNQPQHF. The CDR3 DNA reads TGTGCCAGCAGTTGGACAGTCAATCAGCCCCAGCATTTT.

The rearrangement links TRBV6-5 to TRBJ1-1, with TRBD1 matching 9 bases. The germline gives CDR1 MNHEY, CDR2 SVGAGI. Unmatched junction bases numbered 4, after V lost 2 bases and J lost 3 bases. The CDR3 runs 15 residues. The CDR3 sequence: CASSYVTGGDTEAFF. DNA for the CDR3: TGTGCCAGCAGTTACGTCACAGGGGGCGACACTGAAGCTTTCTTT.

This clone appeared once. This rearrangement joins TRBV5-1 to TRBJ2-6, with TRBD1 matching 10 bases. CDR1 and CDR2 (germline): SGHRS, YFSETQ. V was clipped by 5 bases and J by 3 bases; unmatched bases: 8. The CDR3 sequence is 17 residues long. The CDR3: CASSFRQGAIGANVLTF. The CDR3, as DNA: TGCGCCAGCAGTTTCCGACAGGGGGCAATTGGGGCCAACGTCCTGACTTTC. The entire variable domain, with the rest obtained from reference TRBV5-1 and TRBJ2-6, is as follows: KAGVTQTPRYLIKTRGQQVTLSCSPISGHRSVSWYQQTPGQGLQFLFEYFSETQRNKGNFPGRFSGRQFSNSRSEMNVSTLELGDSALYLCASSFRQGAIGANVLTFGAGSRLTVL.

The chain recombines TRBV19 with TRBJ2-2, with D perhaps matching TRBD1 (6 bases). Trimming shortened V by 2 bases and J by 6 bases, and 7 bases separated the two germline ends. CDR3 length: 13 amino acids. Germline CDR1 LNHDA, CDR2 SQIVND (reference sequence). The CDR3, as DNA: TGTGCCAGTAGTATAAACAGGGCCGGGGAGCTGTTTTTT. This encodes CASSINRAGELFF.

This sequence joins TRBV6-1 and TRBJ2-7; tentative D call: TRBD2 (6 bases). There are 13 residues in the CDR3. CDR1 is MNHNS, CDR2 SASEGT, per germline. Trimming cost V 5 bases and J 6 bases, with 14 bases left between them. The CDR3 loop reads CASSLQLAREQYF. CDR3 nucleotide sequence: TGTGCCAGCAGTCTCCAACTAGCCCGCGAGCAGTACTTC.

Here the CDR3 DNA reads TGTGCCTGGAGTTCCACGGGAGACCCAACAGATACGCAGTATTTT. It is translated as CAWSSTGDPTDTQYF. This chain joins TRBV30 and TRBJ2-3; D is possibly TRBD2 (6 bases). V was trimmed by 2 bases and J by 3 bases, leaving 15 bases between them. This CDR3 region has 15 residues. The germline V gene has CDR1 GTSNPN and CDR2 SVGIG (reference sequence).

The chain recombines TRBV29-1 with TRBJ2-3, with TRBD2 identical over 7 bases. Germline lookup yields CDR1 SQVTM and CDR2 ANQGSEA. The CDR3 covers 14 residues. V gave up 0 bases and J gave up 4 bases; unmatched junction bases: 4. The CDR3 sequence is CSVEERREPDTQYF. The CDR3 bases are TGCAGCGTTGAAGAAAGGCGGGAGCCAGATACGCAGTATTTT.

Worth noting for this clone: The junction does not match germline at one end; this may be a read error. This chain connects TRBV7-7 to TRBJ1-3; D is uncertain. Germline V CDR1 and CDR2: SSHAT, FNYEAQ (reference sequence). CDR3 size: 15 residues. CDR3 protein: CASSLGVSSGNTIYF. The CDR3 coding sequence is TGTGCTAGCAGCTTAGGTGTGAGCTCTGGAAACACCATATATTTT.

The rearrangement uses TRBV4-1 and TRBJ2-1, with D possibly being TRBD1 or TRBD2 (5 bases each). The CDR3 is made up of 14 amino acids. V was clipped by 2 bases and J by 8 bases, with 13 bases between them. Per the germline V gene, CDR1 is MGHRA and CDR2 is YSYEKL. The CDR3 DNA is TGCGCCAGCAGCCAAAGCCCCCGAGGGGATGAGCAGTTCTTC. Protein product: CASSQSPRGDEQFF.

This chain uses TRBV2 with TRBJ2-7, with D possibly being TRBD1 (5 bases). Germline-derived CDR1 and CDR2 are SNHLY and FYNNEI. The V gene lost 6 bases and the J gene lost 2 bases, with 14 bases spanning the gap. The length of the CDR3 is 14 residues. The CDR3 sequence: CASSGGDSTYEQYF. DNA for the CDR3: TGTGCCAGCAGCGGCGGCGACAGCACCTACGAGCAGTACTTC.

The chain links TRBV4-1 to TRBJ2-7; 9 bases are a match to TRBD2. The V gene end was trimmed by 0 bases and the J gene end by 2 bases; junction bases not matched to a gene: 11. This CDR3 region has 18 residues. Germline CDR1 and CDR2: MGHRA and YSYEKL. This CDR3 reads CASSQDRTFSGRTYEQYF. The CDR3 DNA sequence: TGCGCCAGCAGCCAAGACCGCACCTTTAGCGGGAGAACCTACGAGCAGTACTTC.

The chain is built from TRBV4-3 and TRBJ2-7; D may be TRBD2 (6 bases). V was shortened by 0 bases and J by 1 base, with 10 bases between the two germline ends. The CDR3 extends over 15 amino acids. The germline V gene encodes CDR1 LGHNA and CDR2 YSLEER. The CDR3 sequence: CASSQDGTPSYEQYF. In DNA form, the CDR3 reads TGCGCCAGCAGCCAAGACGGGACTCCGTCCTACGAGCAGTACTTC.

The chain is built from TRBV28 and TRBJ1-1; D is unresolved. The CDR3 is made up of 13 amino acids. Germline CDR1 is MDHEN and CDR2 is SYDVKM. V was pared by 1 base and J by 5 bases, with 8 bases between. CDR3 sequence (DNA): TGTGCCAGCAGTTTATTCTCCTGGACTGAAGCTTTCTTT. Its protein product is CASSLFSWTEAFF.

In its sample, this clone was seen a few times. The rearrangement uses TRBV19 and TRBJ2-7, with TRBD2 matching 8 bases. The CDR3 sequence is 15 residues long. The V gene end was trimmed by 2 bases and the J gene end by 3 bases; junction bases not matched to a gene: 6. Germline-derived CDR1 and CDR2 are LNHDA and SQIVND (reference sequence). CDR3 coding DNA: TGTGCCAGTAGTATAACCAGCGGGAGTCTCTACGAGCAGTACTTC. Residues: CASSITSGSLYEQYF.

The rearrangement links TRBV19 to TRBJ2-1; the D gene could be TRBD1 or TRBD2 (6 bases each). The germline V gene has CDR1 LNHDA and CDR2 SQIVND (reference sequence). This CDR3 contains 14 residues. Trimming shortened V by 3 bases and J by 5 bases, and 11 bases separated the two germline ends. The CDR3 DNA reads TGTGCCAGTAGTATTATGGGGGGCGACAATGAGCAGTTCTTC. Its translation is CASSIMGGDNEQFF.

CDR3 nucleotide sequence: TGTGCCAGCAGCCCCGGGGGCTCCTACGAGCAGTACTTC. This codes for CASSPGGSYEQYF. This rearrangement joins TRBV7-3 to TRBJ2-7, with D possibly matching TRBD2 (6 bases). The ends were cut back, 5 bases at V and 0 bases at J, with 8 bases in the middle. Germline V gives CDR1 SGHTA, CDR2 FQGTGA. The CDR3 consists of 13 residues.

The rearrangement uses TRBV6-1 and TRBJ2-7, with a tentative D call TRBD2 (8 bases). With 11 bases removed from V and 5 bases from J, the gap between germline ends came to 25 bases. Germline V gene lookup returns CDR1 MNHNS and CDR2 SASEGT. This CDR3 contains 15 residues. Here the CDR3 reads CAAPEGAGGGDEQYF. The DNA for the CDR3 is TGTGCCGCCCCAGAGGGGGCGGGAGGCGGGGACGAGCAGTACTTC.

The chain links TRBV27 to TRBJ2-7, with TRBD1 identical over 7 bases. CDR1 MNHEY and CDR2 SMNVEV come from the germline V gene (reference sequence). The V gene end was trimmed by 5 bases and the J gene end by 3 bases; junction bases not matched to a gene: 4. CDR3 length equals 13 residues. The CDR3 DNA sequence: TGTGCCAGCAGTCACTCAGGGGGCTACGAGCAGTACTTC. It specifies CASSHSGGYEQYF.

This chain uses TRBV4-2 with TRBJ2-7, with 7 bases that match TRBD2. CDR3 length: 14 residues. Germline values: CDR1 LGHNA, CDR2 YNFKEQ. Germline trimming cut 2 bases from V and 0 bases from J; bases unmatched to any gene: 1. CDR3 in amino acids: CASSQSGTSYEQYF. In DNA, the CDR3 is TGTGCCAGCAGCCAAAGCGGGACCTCCTACGAGCAGTACTTC.

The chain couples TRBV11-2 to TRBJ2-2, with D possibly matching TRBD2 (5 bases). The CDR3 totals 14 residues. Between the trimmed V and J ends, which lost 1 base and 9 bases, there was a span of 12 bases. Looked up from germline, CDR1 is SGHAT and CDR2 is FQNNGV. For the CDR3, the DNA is TGTGCCAGCAGCTTAGGAGGGATGAGGAGGGAGCTGTTTTTT. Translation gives CASSLGGMRRELFF. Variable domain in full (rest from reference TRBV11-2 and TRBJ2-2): EAGVAQSPRYKIIEKRQSVAFWCNPISGHATLYWYQQILGQGPKLLIQFQNNGVVDDSQLPKDRFSAERLKGVDSTLKIQPAKLEDSAVYLCASSLGGMRRELFFGEGSRLTVL.